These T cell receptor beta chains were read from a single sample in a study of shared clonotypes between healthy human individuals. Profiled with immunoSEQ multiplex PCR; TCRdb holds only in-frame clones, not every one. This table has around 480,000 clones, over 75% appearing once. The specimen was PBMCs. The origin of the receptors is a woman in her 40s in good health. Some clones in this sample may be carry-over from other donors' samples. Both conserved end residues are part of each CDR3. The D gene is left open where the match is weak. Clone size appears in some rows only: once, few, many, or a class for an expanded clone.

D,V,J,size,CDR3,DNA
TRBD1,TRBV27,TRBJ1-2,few,CASSPSGTAVYGYTF,TGTGCCAGCAGTCCGAGCGGGACAGCTGTCTATGGCTACACCTTC
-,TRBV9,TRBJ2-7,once,CASSVTAGLTYEQYF,TGTGCCAGCAGCGTAACGGCAGGCCTAACCTACGAGCAGTACTTC
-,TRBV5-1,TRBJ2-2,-,CASSLDNINTGELFF,TGCGCCAGCAGCTTGGACAACATAAACACCGGGGAGCTGTTTTTT
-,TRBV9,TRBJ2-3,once,CASSVYTDTQYF,TGTGCCAGCAGCGTATATACGGATACGCAGTATTTT
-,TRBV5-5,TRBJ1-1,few,CASSSGAGVGTEAFF,TGTGCCAGCAGCTCTGGGGCGGGGGTAGGCACTGAAGCTTTCTTT
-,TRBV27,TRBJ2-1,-,CASSLSRAGQPEQFF,TGTGCCAGCAGTTTATCGAGGGCTGGACAGCCCGAGCAGTTCTTC
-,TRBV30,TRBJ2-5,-,CAWSVLAGGTQYF,TGTGCCTGGAGTGTGTTAGCTGGGGGGACCCAGTACTTC
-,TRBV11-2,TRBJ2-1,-,CASSPRAPWGRNEQFF,TGTGCCAGCAGCCCTAGGGCCCCTTGGGGGAGGAATGAGCAGTTCTTC
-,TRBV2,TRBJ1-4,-,CASSENGKLFF,TGTGCCAGCAGTGAAAACGGAAAACTGTTTTTT
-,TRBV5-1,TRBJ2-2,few,CASSSHRGGTGELFF,TGCGCCAGCAGCTCCCACAGGGGAGGCACCGGGGAGCTGTTTTTT
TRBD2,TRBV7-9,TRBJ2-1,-,CASSYRGLAGRSREQFF,TGTGCCAGCAGCTACAGGGGACTAGCGGGACGCTCGCGTGAGCAGTTCTTC
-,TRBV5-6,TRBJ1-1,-,CASSFGLMNAEAFF,TGTGCCAGCAGCTTCGGGTTGATGAACGCTGAAGCTTTCTTT
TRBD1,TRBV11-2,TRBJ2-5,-,CASSSYAGGLETQYF,TGTGCCAGCAGCTCATACGCAGGGGGCCTGGAGACCCAGTACTTC
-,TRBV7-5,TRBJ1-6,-,CVRSLYRVCSPLHF,TGTGTCAGAAGCTTATACAGGGTCTGTTCACCCCTCCACTTT
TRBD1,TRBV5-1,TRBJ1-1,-,CASSTGQGSTEAFF,TGCGCCAGCAGCACAGGACAGGGTTCGACTGAAGCTTTCTTT
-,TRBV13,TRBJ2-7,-,CASSTRGHPYEQYF,TGTGCCAGCAGCACCCGGGGGCACCCCTACGAGCAGTACTTC
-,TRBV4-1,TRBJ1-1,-,CASSPPNEAFF,TGCGCCAGCAGCCCGCCCAATGAAGCTTTCTTT
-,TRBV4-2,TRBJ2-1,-,CASSQGALSLYNEQFF,TGTGCCAGCAGCCAAGGAGCGCTTAGTCTGTACAATGAGCAGTTCTTC
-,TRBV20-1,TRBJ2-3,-,CSARGTDTQYF,TGCAGTGCTAGAGGTACAGATACGCAGTATTTT
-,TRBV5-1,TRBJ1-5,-,CASSLVPTGYSNQPQHF,TGCGCCAGCAGCTTGGTCCCCACAGGGTATAGCAATCAGCCCCAGCATTTT
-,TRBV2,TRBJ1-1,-,CASRRGRENTEAFF,TGTGCCAGCAGACGCGGCAGGGAGAACACTGAAGCTTTCTTT
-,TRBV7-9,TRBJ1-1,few,CASSFEMNTEAFF,TGTGCCAGCAGCTTTGAGATGAACACTGAAGCTTTCTTT
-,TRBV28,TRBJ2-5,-,CASSVALQETQYF,TGTGCCAGCAGTGTTGCCTTGCAAGAGACCCAGTACTTC
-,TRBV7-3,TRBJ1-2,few,CASSTTSPWIGGYTF,TGTGCCAGCAGCACGACTTCCCCGTGGATAGGCGGCTACACCTTC
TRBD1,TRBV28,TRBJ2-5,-,CASKNTGDQETQYF,TGTGCCAGCAAGAATACAGGGGACCAAGAGACCCAGTACTTC
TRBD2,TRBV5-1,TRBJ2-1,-,CASSLVPSGQNSYNEQFF,TGCGCCAGCAGCTTGGTTCCTAGCGGGCAGAACTCCTACAATGAGCAGTTCTTC
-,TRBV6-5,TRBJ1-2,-,CASSPDGAIPYGYTF,TGTGCCAGCAGTCCGGATGGGGCCATACCCTATGGCTACACCTTC
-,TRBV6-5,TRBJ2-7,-,CATSTPGRPYEQYF,TGTGCCACCTCGACACCGGGTAGGCCTTACGAGCAGTACTTC
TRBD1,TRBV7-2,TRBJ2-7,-,CASSLVPGQVTYEQYF,TGTGCCAGCAGCTTAGTGCCGGGACAGGTAACCTACGAGCAGTACTTC
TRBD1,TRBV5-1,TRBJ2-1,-,CASSLLRDRLNNEQFF,TGCGCCAGCAGCTTGCTGAGGGACAGATTGAACAATGAGCAGTTCTTC
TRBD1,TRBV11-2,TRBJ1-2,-,CASSLGTGSYYGYTF,TGTGCCAGCAGCTTAGGGACAGGGTCTTACTATGGCTACACCTTC
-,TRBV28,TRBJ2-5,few,CASSLPPQETQYF,TGTGCCAGCAGTTTACCCCCCCAGGAGACCCAGTACTTC
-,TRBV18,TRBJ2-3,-,CASSPTVGGDTQYF,TGTGCCAGCTCACCGACGGTGGGGGGAGATACGCAGTATTTT
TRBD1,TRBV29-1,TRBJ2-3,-,CSVEERTGLGTDTQYF,TGCAGCGTTGAGGAAAGGACAGGGCTGGGCACAGATACGCAGTATTTT
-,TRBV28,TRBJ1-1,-,CASFDANTEAFF,TGTGCCAGCTTCGACGCAAACACTGAAGCTTTCTTT